The entry below gives a single TCR beta chain sequence along with its context. The antigen remains undetermined. This PCR relied on a set of 60 Vbeta primers and 13 Jbeta primers. Methods used by the authors: A later analysis counted approximately 80 million unique TCR beta chains, some 12 million shared. Some clones are missing from TCRdb's copy, which holds only in-frame ones; the method was immunoSEQ multiplex PCR. V and J calls and clone size come straight from that table; D and trimming were deduced from the DNA. The sample lists some 170,000 clones, less than 85% seen once, with over 1.1% in the top ten. These data originate in a study of cytomegalovirus exposure and HLA in healthy donors. Background on the study: Drawn from HLA-typed donors, about 85 million unique TCRs were held in an early data release.

Study-wide results and caveats: Immune exposure information available was restricted to CMV serostatus. Cytomegalovirus status was reportedly diagnosed by the classifier with high sensitivity and specificity.

V lost 11 bases to trimming and J lost 0 bases; unmatched junction nucleotides: 10. The length of the CDR3 is 16 residues. Germline V lookup: CDR1 MNHEY, CDR2 SMNVEV (reference sequence). The sample taken for sequencing was PBMCs. This sequence originates from a man in his sixties in good health and CMV-seronegative. The chain has TRBV27 and TRBJ2-3; 11 bases agree with TRBD2. The CDR3 reads CASGLAGYPSTDTQYF. The CDR3 coding sequence is TGTGCCTCTGGACTAGCGGGTTACCCTAGCACAGATACGCAGTATTTT.